This T cell receptor (beta chain) was sequenced for a study of blood T cells in healthy people across ages. The authors isolated at least 7 million PBMCs per sample. Per sample, no less than 5.5 micrograms of total RNA were extracted. The germline V gene encodes CDR1 DFQATT and CDR2 SNEGSKA (reference sequence). The CDR3 loop spans 14 amino acids. With a J-beta primer mix and a sample-barcoded 5' primer, a second PCR ran about 6 to 11 cycles. TCRdb re-called the 5' RACE reads with MiXCR, one entry per CDR3 protein. The table includes roughly 800,000 distinct CDR3 sequences, roughly 50% detected once. The sequence came from an elderly man in good health. The sequenced sample was blood. J is TRBJ2-1 and V is TRBV20-1; weak D call: TRBD2 (6 bases). The DNA matches TRBJ2-7 better at its end, which makes the J call doubtful. CDR3 sequence (DNA): TGCAATGCCGGAGCGGGTAGCTCCTACAATGAGCAGTACTTC. Translation gives CNAGAGSSYNEQYF.